The 18 T cell receptor beta chains reported below all come from one sample, sequenced in a study of T cell changes during pregnancy in multiple sclerosis. Measured with immunoSEQ multiplex PCR; TCRdb has only the in-frame clones, and not every one. Of 50,000 or so clones detected, roughly 90% appear once; the ten largest clones hold 0.5% to 0.6%. Specimen: CD4+ T cells from peripheral blood mononuclear cells, collected after pregnancy. These receptors were obtained from a female donor with multiple sclerosis, enrolled in a pregnancy study.

The V gene is TRBV7-8, the J gene TRBJ1-5, with 12 nucleotides matching TRBD1. This CDR3 is 19 amino acids long. CDR1 is SGHVS, CDR2 FQNEAQ, per germline. With 2 bases clipped from V and 6 bases from J, the junction kept 14 bases outside the gene matches. In DNA form, the CDR3 reads TGTGCCAGCAGCTTAAAGCGTAGGGACAGGGGGCGGTTAAGTCAGCCCCAGCATTTT. This gives the protein CASSLKRRDRGRLSQPQHF.

The chain is built from TRBV5-4 and TRBJ2-5, with TRBD2 as a possible D gene (7 bases). V was trimmed by 0 bases and J by 7 bases, leaving 16 bases between them. Germline CDR1 SGHNT, CDR2 YYREEE (reference sequence). This CDR3 comprises 15 residues. This chain's CDR3 is CASSLVGGALATQYF. The CDR3 coding sequence is TGTGCCAGCAGCTTGGTGGGGGGGGCTTTAGCGACCCAGTACTTC.

V is TRBV28 and J is TRBJ1-2; 9 positions match TRBD1. V lost 5 bases, J lost 2 bases, and 3 bases stayed unmatched. Germline CDR1 is MDHEN and CDR2 is SYDVKM. CDR3 length: 14 residues. CDR3 sequence reads: CASSLGQGNYGYTF. In nucleotides, the CDR3 is TGTGCCAGCAGTCTAGGACAGGGGAACTATGGCTACACCTTC.

This clone occurred once. CDR3: CASSLGTGGSYEQYF. The CDR3 region has the DNA TGTGCCAGCAGCTTGGGTACAGGGGGTTCCTACGAGCAGTACTTC. This chain connects TRBV5-8 to TRBJ2-7; TRBD1 matches at 8 bases. Germline-derived CDR1 and CDR2 are SGHTS and YDEGEE. J was trimmed by 1 base and V by 0 bases; bases with no gene match: 3. The CDR3 extends over 15 amino acids. The whole variable domain, filled in from reference TRBV5-8 and TRBJ2-7, reads EAGVTQSPTHLIKTRGQQATLRCSPISGHTSVYWYQQALGLGLQFLLWYDEGEERNRGNFPPRFSGRQFPNYSSELNVNALELEDSALYLCASSLGTGGSYEQYFGPGTRLTVT.

The chain combines TRBV15 with TRBJ2-4; the match to TRBD2 covers 15 bases. CDR1 is LNHNV and CDR2 is YYDKDF in the germline V gene (reference sequence). The CDR3 is 17 amino acids. V lost 5 bases and J lost 0; bases outside the gene matches: 2. The CDR3 DNA follows: TGTGCCACCAGCGGGGGACTAGCGGGAGGAGCCAAAAACATTCAGTACTTC. Residues: CATSGGLAGGAKNIQYF.

The rearrangement uses TRBV5-4 and TRBJ1-3; D is possibly TRBD1 (5 bases). CDR3 length: 16 residues. V shed 6 bases and J shed 0 bases, with 16 bases lying between them. Germline CDR1 and CDR2: SGHNT and YYREEE (reference sequence). For the CDR3, the DNA is TGTGCCAGCACCCTCAGGGAGGCCAACTCTGGAAACACCATATATTTT. Translating it yields CASTLREANSGNTIYF.

This chain uses TRBV7-2 with TRBJ1-2, with a tentative D call TRBD1 (5 bases). This CDR3 has 14 residues. Germline V lookup: CDR1 SGHTA, CDR2 FQGNSA. V was pared by 1 base and J by 8 bases, with 14 bases between. CDR3 protein: CASSLVRAGGGYTF. CDR3 DNA: TGTGCCAGCAGCTTAGTCAGGGCAGGAGGGGGCTACACCTTC.

This clone was seen once. This chain uses TRBV5-6 with TRBJ2-3; 9 bases align to TRBD1. The germline CDR1 and CDR2 sequences are SGHDT and YYEEEE. This CDR3 comprises 16 residues. Trimming removed 1 base from V and 3 bases from J; junction bases left unmatched: 6. CDR3 nucleotides: TGTGCCAGCAGCTTGTTCCAGACAGGGGGGACAGATACGCAGTATTTT. This sequence encodes CASSLFQTGGTDTQYF.

J is TRBJ2-2 and V is TRBV29-1, with 11 bases that match TRBD1. Germline V gives CDR1 SQVTM, CDR2 ANQGSEA. The junction had 11 bases not matched to a gene; V was cut back by 2 bases and J by 6 bases. CDR3 length: 17 amino acids. Written as DNA, the CDR3 is TGCAGCGTTGAAAAGGTTTCGTCGGGACAGGGGGCCGGGGAGCTGTTTTTT. Translation gives CSVEKVSSGQGAGELFF.

The V call is TRBV6-5, the J call TRBJ2-7; TRBD2 matches at 11 bases. With V trimmed by 6 bases and J by 1 base, 5 bases remained unmatched. The germline gives CDR1 MNHEY, CDR2 SVGAGI. The CDR3 is made up of 15 amino acids. This chain's CDR3 is CASSRGTSGSYEQYF. DNA for the CDR3: TGTGCCAGCAGCCGTGGGACTAGCGGATCCTACGAGCAGTACTTC.

V is TRBV18 and J is TRBJ2-3; D is undetermined. Per germline, CDR1 KGHSH and CDR2 LQKENI. The CDR3 spans 12 residues. The V end was cut by 2 bases, the J end by 5 bases, with 5 bases between. Written as DNA, the CDR3 is TGTGCCAGCTCACCAGGCGGAGATACGCAGTATTTT. Its protein is CASSPGGDTQYF.

The chain links TRBV7-2 to TRBJ2-3; 7 bases match TRBD1. The germline V gene encodes CDR1 SGHTA and CDR2 FQGNSA. The trim removed 5 bases at V and 2 bases at J, leaving 10 bases unmatched. The CDR3 length is 16 residues. The CDR3 loop reads CASSARKGAFTDTQYF. In DNA form, the CDR3 reads TGTGCCAGCAGCGCCCGAAAGGGGGCCTTCACAGATACGCAGTATTTT.

The rearrangement links TRBV9 to TRBJ2-7; 7 positions match TRBD2. Germline V gene data show CDR1 as SGDLS and CDR2 as YYNGEE. The CDR3 covers 16 residues. The V and J ends lost 1 base and 0 bases, in that order; junction bases with no gene match: 7. Written as DNA, the CDR3 is TGTGCCAGCAGCGTAAGTTTTGGCGGGAGCTCCTACGAGCAGTACTTC. It yields the protein CASSVSFGGSSYEQYF.

This rearrangement joins TRBV6-6 to TRBJ2-7, with 12 bases identical to TRBD1. The length of the CDR3 is 15 residues. V lost 5 bases, J lost 6 bases, and 8 bases stayed unmatched. CDR1 and CDR2 from the germline V gene are MNHNY and SVGAGI (reference sequence). This CDR3 reads CASSQGGQGASEQYF. The CDR3 DNA reads as TGTGCCAGCAGTCAAGGGGGACAGGGGGCAAGCGAGCAGTACTTC.

This chain connects TRBV6-5 to TRBJ1-1, with TRBD1 as a possible D gene (5 bases). V lost 2 bases and J 5 bases, leaving 12 bases between the germline ends. CDR1 is MNHEY, CDR2 SVGAGI, per germline. The CDR3 contains 14 residues. In nucleotides, the CDR3 is TGTGCCAGCAGTTACGGGGGGGTGGGGACTGAAGCTTTCTTT. The encoded protein is CASSYGGVGTEAFF.

This chain connects TRBV7-9 to TRBJ2-3, with D possibly TRBD1 on 6 matching bases. Germline V gene lookup returns CDR1 SEHNR and CDR2 FQNEAQ (reference sequence). The V end was cut by 5 bases, the J end by 4 bases, with 16 bases between. The CDR3 has 15 amino acids. The CDR3 here is CASSLSRGTADTQYF. Here the CDR3 DNA reads TGTGCCAGCAGCCTCTCCAGGGGCACAGCAGATACGCAGTATTTT.

The genes are TRBV5-4 and TRBJ1-2, with TRBD1 matching over 11 bases. CDR1 and CDR2 (germline): SGHNT, YYREEE (reference sequence). The CDR3 totals 13 residues. V lost 4 bases and J lost 6; bases outside the gene matches: 2. This CDR3 reads CASSGQGAHGYTF. CDR3 nucleotides: TGTGCCAGCAGCGGACAGGGGGCGCATGGCTACACCTTC.

This clone was detected only once. V and J are TRBV7-9 and TRBJ1-6; perhaps TRBD1 as D (5 bases). The CDR3 has 14 residues. From germline, CDR1 is SEHNR and CDR2 FQNEAQ (reference sequence). V lost 5 bases and J 10 bases, leaving 15 bases between the germline ends. CDR3 in DNA: TGTGCCAGCAGCCGGGGGATACTGAGATCACCCCTCCACTTT. Residues: CASSRGILRSPLHF.